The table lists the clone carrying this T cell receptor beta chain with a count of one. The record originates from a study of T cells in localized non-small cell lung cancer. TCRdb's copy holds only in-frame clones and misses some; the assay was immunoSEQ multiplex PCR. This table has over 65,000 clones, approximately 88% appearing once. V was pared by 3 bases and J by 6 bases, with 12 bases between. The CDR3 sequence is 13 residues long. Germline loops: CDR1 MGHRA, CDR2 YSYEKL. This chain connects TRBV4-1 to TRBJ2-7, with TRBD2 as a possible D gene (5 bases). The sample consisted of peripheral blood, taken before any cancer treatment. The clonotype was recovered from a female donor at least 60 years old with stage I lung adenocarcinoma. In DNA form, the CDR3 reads TGCGCCAGCAGCCAGGCCAACCGGGGCGAGCAGTACTTC. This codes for CASSQANRGEQYF.